The rows below give T cell receptor beta chains drawn from one sample of a study of OX40 agonist ivuxolimab in advanced cancers. TCRdb keeps only in-frame clones here, not all; method: immunoSEQ multiplex PCR. The data contain tens of thousands of clones, roughly 84% of them singletons. The source was CD4+ or CD8+ T cells sorted from blood, collected in a trial of the OX40 agonist ivuxolimab. The source of these receptors is an adult with an advanced solid tumor such as melanoma, head and neck, liver or kidney cancer. CDR3s include the opening cysteine and the closing phenylalanine or tryptophan. A D gene is named only where the DNA matches it firmly. Size tells how often a clone was seen (once, few, many) or the class of an expanded clone, and some rows leave it out.

abundance	v_gene	d_gene	j_gene	CDR3nt	CDR3aa
once	TRBV27	-	TRBJ1-2	TGTGCCAGCAGATTAACTTCGGCGTCCGGTGGCTACACCTTC	CASRLTSASGGYTF
-	TRBV6-1	TRBD2	TRBJ2-1	TGTGCCAGCAGTGAAATATTTGTCGCGGGAGGGCCTTTCGGGTGGTCGGATGAGCAGTTCTTC	CASSEIFVAGGPFGWSDEQFF
-	TRBV7-2	-	TRBJ2-7	TGTGCCAGCAGCACCTCCGGGACACCGGCCTACGAGCAGTACTTC	CASSTSGTPAYEQYF
-	TRBV27	TRBD2	TRBJ2-1	TGTGCCAGCAGTGCCGGGACTAGCTTCTCCTACAATGAGCAGTTCTTC	CASSAGTSFSYNEQFF
once	TRBV19	TRBD2	TRBJ2-5	TGTGCCAGTAGTATTGCTCGGACTAGCAGCGAGACCCAGTACTTC	CASSIARTSSETQYF
-	TRBV6-1	TRBD1	TRBJ2-1	TGTGCCAGCAGTGTGATACAGGGGCCCAATGAGCAGTTCTTC	CASSVIQGPNEQFF
-	TRBV4-3	-	TRBJ1-5	TGCGCCAGCAGCCAAGATCTCAGGGGAGACCAGCCCCAGCATTTT	CASSQDLRGDQPQHF
-	TRBV10-2	-	TRBJ1-5	TGCGCCAGCAGTGATAGCAATCAGCCCCAGCATTTT	CASSDSNQPQHF
-	TRBV5-4	-	TRBJ1-1	TGTGCCAGCAGTTTGGGCTTCGCTGACACTGAAGCTTTCTTT	CASSLGFADTEAFF
few	TRBV6-1	-	TRBJ2-2	TGTGCCAGCAGTGAAGCGAATGTCCCCGGGGAGCTGTTTTTT	CASSEANVPGELFF
medium-sized	TRBV7-8	TRBD1	TRBJ2-7	TGTGCCAGCAGCTTAGCGGGACAGGGGTCCTACGAGCAGTACTTC	CASSLAGQGSYEQYF
-	TRBV19	-	TRBJ1-2	TGTGCCAGTAGTATGCGGTATGGCTACACCTTC	CASSMRYGYTF
-	TRBV2	-	TRBJ2-2	TGTGCCAGCAGGACGGGTACCGGGGAGCTGTTTTTT	CASRTGTGELFF
-	TRBV6-5	TRBD2	TRBJ2-7	TGTGCCAGCAGTCTCTCTAGCGGGAACGAGCAGTACTTC	CASSLSSGNEQYF
-	TRBV5-4	TRBD1	TRBJ2-7	TGTGCCAGCAGCATTGACAGGGGTAAGACCCACGAGCAGTACTTC	CASSIDRGKTHEQYF
-	TRBV5-1	-	TRBJ2-1	TGCGCCAGCAGCTTGAATCTCGTGAGTACAACGGGAGACAATGAGCAGTTCTTC	CASSLNLVSTTGDNEQFF
-	TRBV10-2	-	TRBJ2-3	TGCGCCAGCAGTGAGTCGACGGGCACAGATACGCAGTATTTT	CASSESTGTDTQYF
-	TRBV10-1	TRBD1	TRBJ2-2	TGCGCCAGCAGTGAGTTATCCGGGACAGGGCGTTCCGGGGAGCTGTTTTTT	CASSELSGTGRSGELFF
-	TRBV5-1	TRBD1	TRBJ2-5	TGCGCCAGCAGCTTGCAGGGGGAAGAGACCCAGTACTTC	CASSLQGEETQYF
-	TRBV4-2	TRBD2	TRBJ2-7	TGTGCCAGCAGCTTTACTAGCGCCCTCCGGGAGCAGTACTTC	CASSFTSALREQYF
-	TRBV28	TRBD2	TRBJ2-5	TGTGCCAGCAGTTCCTGGACTAGCGGGAAAGAGACCCAGTACTTC	CASSSWTSGKETQYF
-	TRBV11-3	-	TRBJ2-7	TGTGCCAGCAGCTTAGCGGGCAGCCCCGCCGACGAGCAGTACTTC	CASSLAGSPADEQYF
-	TRBV15	TRBD2	TRBJ2-7	TGTGCCACCAGCAGAGAAGGTAGCGGGAGCATCGAGCAGTACTTC	CATSREGSGSIEQYF
-	TRBV28	-	TRBJ1-1	TGTGCCAGCAGTTTATCCGGGGGCACTGAAGCTTTCTTT	CASSLSGGTEAFF
-	TRBV19	-	TRBJ2-6	TGTGCCAGTAGTAAGGACACTTCTGGGGCCAACGTCCTGACTTTC	CASSKDTSGANVLTF
-	TRBV28	TRBD2	TRBJ2-1	TGTGCCAGCAGTGGGCCGCGACTAGCGGACTACTCCTACAATGAGCAGTTCTTC	CASSGPRLADYSYNEQFF
-	TRBV7-2	-	TRBJ1-5	TGTGCCAGCAGCTTTGTCTCGGGAAGCAATCAGCCCCAGCATTTT	CASSFVSGSNQPQHF
-	TRBV18	-	TRBJ1-2	TGTGCCAGCTCACCTGCAATAATGAGGACACAGAACTATGGCTACACCTTC	CASSPAIMRTQNYGYTF
-	TRBV18	-	TRBJ2-1	TGTGCCAGCTCACCACTTATGGTGGCAGGCGATGAGCAGTTCTTC	CASSPLMVAGDEQFF
-	TRBV27	-	TRBJ1-4	TGTGCCAGCAGTCCAGGGACATTTGCAACTAATGAAAAACTGTTTTTT	CASSPGTFATNEKLFF
-	TRBV19	-	TRBJ2-1	TGTGCCAGTAGCCCTCTTGTCGGCGGTCTGCAGTTCTTC	CASSPLVGGLQFF
few	TRBV14	TRBD2	TRBJ2-7	TGTGCCAGCAGCCATAGCGGGAGGGCCCCATATGAGCAGTACTTC	CASSHSGRAPYEQYF
-	TRBV6-5	TRBD1	TRBJ1-1	TGTGCCAGCAGAAGTACAGGGGGAACTGAAGCTTTCTTT	CASRSTGGTEAFF
-	TRBV4-1	TRBD2	TRBJ2-7	TGCGCCAGCAGCCGCGTCACTAGCGACCCCTACGAGCAGTACTTC	CASSRVTSDPYEQYF
-	TRBV2	TRBD1	TRBJ2-7	TGTGCCAGCAGAGGGGACAGGACCTTTAGTGACTACGAGCAGTACTTC	CASRGDRTFSDYEQYF